This entry features one T cell receptor beta chain sequence. The data are from a study of Tregs in tolerant kidney transplant recipients. TCRdb keeps only in-frame clones here, not all; method: immunoSEQ multiplex PCR. The repertoire holds about 77,000 clones, with roughly 98% as singletons. J gave up 15 bases and V 5 bases, and 8 bases lay outside the gene matches. The V gene's germline CDR1 is SGHVS and CDR2 FNYEAQ. This CDR3 comprises 12 residues. The sample here was CD4+ T cells from blood, taken before the transplant. The sequence came from a human donor who received a combined kidney and bone marrow transplant. The rearrangement joins TRBV7-6 to TRBJ2-1; 9 positions match TRBD2. CDR3 DNA sequence: TGTGCCAGCAGCCCACGTAGCGGGGGCGTGTTCTTC. Residues: CASSPRSGGVFF.